The 5 T cell receptor beta chains listed next were all sequenced from one sample in a study of T-cell reconstitution after alpha-beta-depleted transplantation in children (dated by TCRdb to the mid-2010s). Library generation was performed with PCR. The instrument was an Illumina HiSeq 2500. To normalize quantification of the TCRbeta repertoire, the TCR libraries were built with molecular barcoding that relied on unique molecular identifiers. TCRdb passed the public sequencing reads through fastp at Q25 and MiXCR, retaining productive beta sequences. Records with the same CDR3 protein are collapsed into one entry carrying the most frequent genes and DNA. The sample profile shows hundreds of thousands of distinct CDR3 sequences; approximately 8.4% of them were found once. The ten largest account for about a third of the sample. What this sample's treatment or condition label stands for: allogeneic hematopoietic cell transplantation with graft depleted of TCRalphabeta T cells and CD19 B cells.

The sample was PBMCs, mostly from graft donor cells, taken 360 days after TCRalphabeta/CD19-depleted stem cell transplant. Receptors were obtained from a male patient aged 2-9 years who had a stem cell transplant for acute myeloid leukemia, so the T cells may come from the graft donor.

The V gene is TRBV12-3 or TRBV12-4, the J gene TRBJ2-1, with D possibly called TRBD1 or TRBD2 (5 bases each). The length of the CDR3 is 15 residues. V was cut by 2 bases and J by 5 bases, with 13 bases left in between. The CDR3: CASSLWGIRDNEQFF. CDR3 sequence (DNA): TGTGCCAGCAGTTTATGGGGGATTAGGGACAATGAGCAGTTCTTC.

The gene calls are TRBV20-1 and TRBJ2-3; 7 nucleotides match TRBD2. Germline CDR1 reads DFQATT; CDR2 reads SNEGSKA (reference sequence). This CDR3 comprises 15 residues. The J segment lost 0 bases and the V segment lost 5 bases, leaving 8 bases of the junction unmatched. CDR3 nucleotide sequence: TGCAGTGCTTCGAAGCGGGGAATTAGCACAGATACGCAGTATTTT. Amino acids: CSASKRGISTDTQYF.

This clonotype was seen ten or more times. This chain connects TRBV12-3 or TRBV12-4 to TRBJ2-7; TRBD1 matches at 7 bases. The CDR3 is 15 amino acids. V lost 4 bases and J lost 0; bases outside the gene matches: 6. CDR3 residues: CASSSAGTDSYEQYF. The CDR3 coding sequence is TGTGCCAGCAGTTCCGCCGGGACAGACTCCTACGAGCAGTACTTC.

This clonotype showed up many times. The V and J genes are TRBV7-9 and TRBJ1-1; 9 bases line up with TRBD1. Germline V gene data show CDR1 as SEHNR and CDR2 as FQNEAQ (reference sequence). The ends lost 5 bases at V and 0 bases at J; junction bases unmatched: 4. The CDR3 length is 15 residues. This chain's CDR3 is CASSHGTGMNTEAFF. DNA of the CDR3: TGTGCCAGCAGCCACGGGACAGGGATGAACACTGAAGCTTTCTTT.

The chain is built from TRBV2 and TRBJ2-7; D unclear. V was cut by 7 bases and J by 5 bases, with 18 bases left in between. The length of the CDR3 is 14 residues. Germline values: CDR1 SNHLY, CDR2 FYNNEI. The CDR3 reads CASTPELPLHEQYF. The CDR3 bases are TGTGCCAGCACCCCCGAGTTGCCCCTCCACGAGCAGTACTTC. Looking up the rest from reference TRBV2 and TRBJ2-7 gives the full variable domain: EPEVTQTPSHQVTQMGQEVILRCVPISNHLYFYWYRQILGQKVEFLVSFYNNEISEKSEIFDDQFSVERPDGSNFTLKIRSTKLEDSAMYFCASTPELPLHEQYFGPGTRLTVT.